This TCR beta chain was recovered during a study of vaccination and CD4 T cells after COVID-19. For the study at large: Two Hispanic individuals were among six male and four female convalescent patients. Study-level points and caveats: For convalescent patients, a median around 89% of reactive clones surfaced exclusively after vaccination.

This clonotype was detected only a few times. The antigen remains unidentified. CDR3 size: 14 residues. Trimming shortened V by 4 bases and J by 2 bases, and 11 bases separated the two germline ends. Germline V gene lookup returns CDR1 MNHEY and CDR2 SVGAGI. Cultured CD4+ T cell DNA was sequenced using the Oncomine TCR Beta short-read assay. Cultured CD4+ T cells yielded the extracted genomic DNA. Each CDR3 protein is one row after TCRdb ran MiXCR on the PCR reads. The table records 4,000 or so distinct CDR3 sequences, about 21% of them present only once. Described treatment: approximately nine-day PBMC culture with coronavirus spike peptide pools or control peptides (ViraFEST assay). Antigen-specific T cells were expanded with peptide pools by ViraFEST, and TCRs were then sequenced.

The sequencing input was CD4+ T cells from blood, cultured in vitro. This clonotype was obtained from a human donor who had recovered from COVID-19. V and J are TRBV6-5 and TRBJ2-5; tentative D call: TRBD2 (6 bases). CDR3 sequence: CASSSSGTQETQYF. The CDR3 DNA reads TGTGCCAGCAGTTCATCCGGGACTCAAGAGACCCAGTACTTC.